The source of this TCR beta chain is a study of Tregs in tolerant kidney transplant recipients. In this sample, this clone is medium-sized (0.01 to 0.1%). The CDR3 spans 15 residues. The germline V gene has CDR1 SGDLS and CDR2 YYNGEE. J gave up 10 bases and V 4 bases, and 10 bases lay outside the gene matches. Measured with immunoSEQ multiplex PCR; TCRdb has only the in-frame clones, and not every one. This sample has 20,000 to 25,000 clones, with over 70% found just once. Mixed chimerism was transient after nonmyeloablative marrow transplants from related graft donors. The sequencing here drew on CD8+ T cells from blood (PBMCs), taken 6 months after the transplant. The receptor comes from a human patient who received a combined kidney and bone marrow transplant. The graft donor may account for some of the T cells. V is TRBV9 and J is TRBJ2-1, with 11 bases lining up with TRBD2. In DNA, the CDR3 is TGTGCCAGCAGCATGGGACTAGCGGCTATTATGGAGCAGTTCTTC. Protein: CASSMGLAAIMEQFF.